The next 12 T cell receptor beta chains were all read from a single sample in a study of control samples from healthy donors and cancer patients. Method: immunoSEQ multiplex PCR; TCRdb's copy keeps in-frame clones and lacks some. The sample holds 55,000 to 65,000 clones, more than 75% seen once. The sequenced sample was PBMCs. Every receptor here comes from a woman aged 55-75 years with lung cancer.

This chain links TRBV5-4 with TRBJ1-1; TRBD1 aligns across 7 bases. The J segment lost 1 base and the V segment lost 2 bases, leaving 2 bases of the junction unmatched. The CDR3 contains 14 residues. Germline CDR1 is SGHNT and CDR2 is YYREEE (reference sequence). CDR3 region: CASSLGGANTEAFF. DNA of the CDR3: TGTGCCAGCAGCTTAGGGGGCGCGAACACTGAAGCTTTCTTT.

The sample holds a few counts of this clone. The gene calls are TRBV10-3 and TRBJ1-5; 9 bases fit TRBD1. Trimming cost V 4 bases and J 5 bases; bases outside gene matches: 0. This CDR3 is built from 13 residues. Germline V gives CDR1 ENHRY, CDR2 SYGVKD. The CDR3 here is CAISGDRDQPQHF. CDR3 DNA: TGTGCCATCAGTGGGGACAGGGATCAGCCCCAGCATTTT.

The chain combines TRBV5-1 with TRBJ2-2; D is undetermined. The germline V gene has CDR1 SGHRS and CDR2 YFSETQ. V shed 0 bases and J shed 2 bases, with 8 bases lying between them. This CDR3 comprises 15 residues. CDR3 nucleotide sequence: TGCGCCAGCAGCTTGGTTCAGCAAAACACCGGGGAGCTGTTTTTT. This translates into CASSLVQQNTGELFF.

The J gene is TRBJ2-1, the V gene TRBV6-4; D remains ambiguous. V lost 8 bases and J 5 bases, leaving 13 bases between the germline ends. The CDR3 spans 13 residues. The germline V gene encodes CDR1 MRHNA and CDR2 SNTAGT. The CDR3 sequence is CASVDKADNEQFF. Written as DNA, the CDR3 is TGTGCCAGCGTTGACAAGGCAGACAATGAGCAGTTCTTC.

The CDR3 loop is CASSLRGGGNSPLHF. Here the CDR3 DNA reads TGTGCCAGCAGTCTCCGGGGAGGGGGTAATTCACCCCTCCACTTT. The V gene is TRBV27, the J gene TRBJ1-6; the D gene is possibly TRBD1 (6 bases). Germline-derived CDR1 and CDR2 are MNHEY and SMNVEV (reference sequence). V lost 5 bases to trimming and J lost 6 bases, with 14 bases between them. CDR3 length: 15 residues.

The chain is built from TRBV3-1 (or the pseudogene TRBV3-2) and TRBJ2-1; TRBD2 is a possible D gene (5 bases). Looked up from germline, CDR1 is LGHDT and CDR2 is YNNKEL (reference sequence). With 0 bases removed from V and 4 bases from J, the gap between germline ends came to 7 bases. There are 14 residues in the CDR3. This CDR3 is CASSQDGGYNEQFF. The CDR3 DNA reads TGTGCCAGCAGCCAAGACGGCGGGTACAATGAGCAGTTCTTC.

The chain links TRBV4-1 to TRBJ2-3; D remains unclear. V was clipped by 0 bases and J by 7 bases, with 8 bases between them. Germline loops: CDR1 MGHRA, CDR2 YSYEKL. The length of the CDR3 is 13 residues. The CDR3 DNA follows: TGCGCCAGCAGCCAAGATAATTGGAATACGCAGTATTTT. It specifies CASSQDNWNTQYF.

The J gene is TRBJ1-1, the V gene TRBV2, with D uncertain. The germline gives CDR1 SNHLY, CDR2 FYNNEI. V dropped 4 bases and J dropped 4 bases, with 13 bases sitting between them. The CDR3 has 14 amino acids. The CDR3 DNA reads TGTGCCAGCAGTGTTTTAGACCAAGGCACTGAAGCTTTCTTT. Translation: CASSVLDQGTEAFF. The variable domain in full, with the rest retrieved from reference TRBV2 and TRBJ1-1, is EPEVTQTPSHQVTQMGQEVILRCVPISNHLYFYWYRQILGQKVEFLVSFYNNEISEKSEIFDDQFSVERPDGSNFTLKIRSTKLEDSAMYFCASSVLDQGTEAFFGQGTRLTVV.

The genes are TRBV29-1 and TRBJ1-4; perhaps TRBD1 as D (6 bases). Trimming removed 3 bases from V and 8 bases from J, with 10 bases in between. The V gene's germline CDR1 is SQVTM and CDR2 ANQGSEA. CDR3 length: 12 amino acids. CDR3 sequence reads: CSVDQGSEKLFF. The CDR3 region has the DNA TGCAGCGTTGACCAGGGGTCAGAAAAACTGTTTTTT.

The rearrangement uses TRBV28 and TRBJ1-2; D may be TRBD1 (5 bases). V gave up 0 bases and J gave up 1 base, with 21 bases separating them. Germline V lookup: CDR1 MDHEN, CDR2 SYDVKM. The CDR3 runs to 19 residues. CDR3 in amino acids: CASSLWSGPLGGSNYGYTF. CDR3 sequence (DNA): TGTGCCAGCAGTTTATGGAGTGGCCCTTTGGGGGGGAGTAACTATGGCTACACCTTC.

V usage is TRBV3-1 (or the pseudogene TRBV3-2) and J usage is TRBJ1-1; D gene ambiguous. Trimming removed 5 bases from V and 0 bases from J, with 7 bases in between. The CDR3 is 13 amino acids. The germline CDR1 and CDR2 sequences are LGHDT and YNNKEL (reference sequence). This chain's CDR3 is CASSLQMNTEAFF. DNA for the CDR3: TGTGCCAGCAGCTTACAGATGAACACTGAAGCTTTCTTT.

The chain carries TRBV7-9 and TRBJ1-1, with 7 bases identical to TRBD1. The CDR3 has 14 amino acids. V lost 5 bases and J lost 5; bases outside the gene matches: 8. Germline V lookup: CDR1 SEHNR, CDR2 FQNEAQ (reference sequence). CDR3 in amino acids: CASSTRQGGTEAFF. As DNA, the CDR3 is TGTGCCAGCAGCACTAGACAGGGCGGGACTGAAGCTTTCTTT.